The clone carrying this T cell receptor (beta chain) was detected a few times. What it recognizes is unknown. Once sorted, every population was more than 95% pure. The sample comes from a study of beta chain features in type 1 diabetes. Study observations and caveats: All four CD4+ subsets of Type 1 diabetes patients contained TCRB CDR3s that were moderately but significantly shorter. Equally in patients and controls, shorter templates might have been favored by PCR.

The V and J ends lost 1 base and 4 bases respectively, with 10 bases between them. The CDR3 covers 14 residues. Germline assignment: CDR1 SGHAT and CDR2 FQNNGV. What was sequenced were expressed TCRB transcripts, since all of the isolated RNA had been reverse transcribed. Clones were read by immunoSEQ multiplex PCR, and TCRdb kept only the in-frame ones, dropping some. This table holds hundreds of thousands of clones, 13% found once. The chain recombines TRBV11-2 with TRBJ2-5; TRBD2 is a possible D gene (6 bases). Input material: naive CD4+ T cells from blood. This TCR was recovered from a man between 18 and 29 years old with type 1 diabetes. CDR3 residues: CASSLAGVRETQYF. Written as DNA, the CDR3 is TGTGCCAGCAGCTTAGCGGGGGTACGAGAGACCCAGTACTTC.